This T cell receptor (beta chain) was found in a study of blood T cell repertoires in COVID-19. Turning to the study itself: Samples came from the United States, Italy and Spain, spanning acute and convalescent COVID-19. T cells, B-cell-depleted T cells, or PBMCs provided the cDNA or gDNA that served as material.

Germline values: CDR1 SGHRS, CDR2 YFSETQ. V lost 2 bases and J 3 bases, leaving 11 bases between the germline ends. The CDR3 is 14 amino acids. Per the study methods: By means of reference gene primer amplification, nucleated cell counts were estimated. Here immunoSEQ multiplex PCR was the method, and the copy in TCRdb shows in-frame clones only, minus some. Clone size and the V and J calls come from that table; the DNA yielded D and trimming. The sample yields 300,000 or so clones, roughly 88% seen once. This clone came up once. Other DNA sequences of this sample code for an identical CDR3. This chain joins TRBV5-1 and TRBJ2-5, with D possibly matching TRBD2 (7 bases). The sequence derives from a woman in her forties or fifties with acute or convalescent COVID-19. The sample was peripheral blood. CDR3 sequence (DNA): TGCGCCAGCAGCTTAGGGGGGGCTGAAGAGACCCAGTACTTC. This codes for CASSLGGAEETQYF. The full variable domain, in which reference TRBV5-1 and TRBJ2-5 provide the parts outside the CDR3, is KAGVTQTPRYLIKTRGQQVTLSCSPISGHRSVSWYQQTPGQGLQFLFEYFSETQRNKGNFPGRFSGRQFSNSRSEMNVSTLELGDSALYLCASSLGGAEETQYFGPGTRLLVL.